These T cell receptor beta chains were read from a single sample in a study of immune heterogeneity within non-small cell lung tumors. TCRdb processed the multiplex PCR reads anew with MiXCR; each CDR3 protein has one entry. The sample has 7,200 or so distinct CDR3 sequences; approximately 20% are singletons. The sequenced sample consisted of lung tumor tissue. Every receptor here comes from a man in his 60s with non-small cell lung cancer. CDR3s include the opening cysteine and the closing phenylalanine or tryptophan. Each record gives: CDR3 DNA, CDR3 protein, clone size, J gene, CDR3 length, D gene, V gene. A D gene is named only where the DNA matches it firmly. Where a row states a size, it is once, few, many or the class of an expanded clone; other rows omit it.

CDR3 DNA: TGTGCCAGTAGTATGACAGGGCGCACTGAAGCTTTCTTT; CDR3 protein: CASSMTGRTEAFF; clone size: many; J gene: TRBJ1-1; CDR3 length: 13; D gene: TRBD1; V gene: TRBV19
CDR3 DNA: TGCAGTGCTAGAAAGGGGGGCGGGGAGCTGTTTTTT; CDR3 protein: CSARKGGGELFF; clone size: medium-sized; J gene: TRBJ2-2; CDR3 length: 12; D gene: .; V gene: TRBV20-1
CDR3 DNA: TGTGCCAGCAGCTCGGGTCCTAGGAGCACAGATACGCAGTATTTT; CDR3 protein: CASSSGPRSTDTQYF; clone size: few; J gene: TRBJ2-3; CDR3 length: 15; D gene: .; V gene: TRBV7-3
CDR3 DNA: TGTGCCTGGAGTCCACAGGGACACGTCAGCTATGGCTACACCTTC; CDR3 protein: CAWSPQGHVSYGYTF; clone size: medium-sized; J gene: TRBJ1-2; CDR3 length: 15; D gene: .; V gene: TRBV30
CDR3 DNA: TGTGCCAGCAAGACTGGGACAGGGGTCAATGAGCAGTTCTTC; CDR3 protein: CASKTGTGVNEQFF; clone size: many; J gene: TRBJ2-1; CDR3 length: 14; D gene: TRBD1; V gene: TRBV3-1
CDR3 DNA: TGTGCCAGCAGCTTTGGACAGGGCTACGAGCAGTACTTC; CDR3 protein: CASSFGQGYEQYF; clone size: many; J gene: TRBJ2-7; CDR3 length: 13; D gene: TRBD1; V gene: TRBV7-6
CDR3 DNA: TGTGCCATCAGTGGTCGCGTCTCTAACAATGAGAAGTTCTTC; CDR3 protein: CAISGRVSNNEKFF; clone size: .; J gene: TRBJ2-1; CDR3 length: 14; D gene: .; V gene: TRBV10-3
CDR3 DNA: TGTGCCAGCAGCCTGTCCGGGACAGGGTTAGATACGCAGTATTTT; CDR3 protein: CASSLSGTGLDTQYF; clone size: few; J gene: TRBJ2-3; CDR3 length: 15; D gene: TRBD1; V gene: TRBV5-6
CDR3 DNA: TGTGCCAGTAGTCTCACTAGCGGGAACAACAATGAGCAGTTCTTC; CDR3 protein: CASSLTSGNNNEQFF; clone size: medium-sized; J gene: TRBJ2-1; CDR3 length: 15; D gene: TRBD2; V gene: TRBV19
CDR3 DNA: TGTGCCAGCAGCCAAGGAAGGGCCCTAGCCAAAAACATTCAGTACTTC; CDR3 protein: CASSQGRALAKNIQYF; clone size: few; J gene: TRBJ2-4; CDR3 length: 16; D gene: .; V gene: TRBV4-2
CDR3 DNA: TGTGCCAGTAGGCCAGATAGCAATCAGCCCCAGCATTTT; CDR3 protein: CASRPDSNQPQHF; clone size: medium-sized; J gene: TRBJ1-5; CDR3 length: 13; D gene: .; V gene: TRBV19
CDR3 DNA: TGTGCCAGCAGTGAACTTTCAGGTTTTTACACAGATACGCAGTATTTT; CDR3 protein: CASSELSGFYTDTQYF; clone size: many; J gene: TRBJ2-3; CDR3 length: 16; D gene: .; V gene: TRBV2
CDR3 DNA: TGTGCCAGTAGTATAGATCCGGACAGGGACCTTAGCACAGATACGCAGTATTTT; CDR3 protein: CASSIDPDRDLSTDTQYF; clone size: many; J gene: TRBJ2-3; CDR3 length: 18; D gene: TRBD1; V gene: TRBV19
CDR3 DNA: TGCGCCAGCAGCTCCGACAGTGCCACCTACGAGCAGTACTTC; CDR3 protein: CASSSDSATYEQYF; clone size: medium-sized; J gene: TRBJ2-7; CDR3 length: 14; D gene: .; V gene: TRBV5-1
CDR3 DNA: TGCGCCAGCACAAGCGGAACTAGCGGGAGTTTCGAGCAGTACTTC; CDR3 protein: CASTSGTSGSFEQYF; clone size: medium-sized; J gene: TRBJ2-7; CDR3 length: 15; D gene: TRBD2; V gene: TRBV5-1
CDR3 DNA: TGTGCCAGCACCTCACAGGGTTTCCCCGAGCAGTACTTC; CDR3 protein: CASTSQGFPEQYF; clone size: .; J gene: TRBJ2-7; CDR3 length: 13; D gene: .; V gene: TRBV27
CDR3 DNA: TGTGCCAGCAGCCAGACAGGGGGTTTAGATACGCAGTATTTT; CDR3 protein: CASSQTGGLDTQYF; clone size: medium-sized; J gene: TRBJ2-3; CDR3 length: 14; D gene: TRBD1; V gene: TRBV6-1
CDR3 DNA: TGTGCCAGCAGCTTAGTCCTAGCGGTAACGCTGGCCTACAATGAGCAGTTCTTC; CDR3 protein: CASSLVLAVTLAYNEQFF; clone size: .; J gene: TRBJ2-1; CDR3 length: 18; D gene: TRBD2; V gene: TRBV7-2
CDR3 DNA: TGTGCCAGCATTTATCGTCCAGGGTCACACTACGAGCAGTACTTC; CDR3 protein: CASIYRPGSHYEQYF; clone size: few; J gene: TRBJ2-7; CDR3 length: 15; D gene: .; V gene: TRBV6-5
CDR3 DNA: TGCGCCAGCAGCTCGGACAGCTATAGCAATCAGCCCCAGCATTTT; CDR3 protein: CASSSDSYSNQPQHF; clone size: .; J gene: TRBJ1-5; CDR3 length: 15; D gene: .; V gene: TRBV5-1
CDR3 DNA: TGTGCCAGCAGAAACTCAGCCTTTAGCACAGATACGCAGTATTTT; CDR3 protein: CASRNSAFSTDTQYF; clone size: many; J gene: TRBJ2-3; CDR3 length: 15; D gene: .; V gene: TRBV28
CDR3 DNA: TGCAGCGTTGGAAGTCAGGTCTCCTACGAGCAGTACTTC; CDR3 protein: CSVGSQVSYEQYF; clone size: many; J gene: TRBJ2-7; CDR3 length: 13; D gene: .; V gene: TRBV29-1
CDR3 DNA: TGTGCCAGTAGTATAGGCCCCCGGAAGAACTCCTACGAGCAGTACTTC; CDR3 protein: CASSIGPRKNSYEQYF; clone size: medium-sized; J gene: TRBJ2-7; CDR3 length: 16; D gene: .; V gene: TRBV19
CDR3 DNA: TGTGCCAGCAGCGACCCCGGGGCGGATACGCAGTATTTT; CDR3 protein: CASSDPGADTQYF; clone size: medium-sized; J gene: TRBJ2-3; CDR3 length: 13; D gene: .; V gene: TRBV7-3
CDR3 DNA: TGTGCCAGCAGCGTCTTGGACAGGGGGCAAATCTATGGCTACACCTTC; CDR3 protein: CASSVLDRGQIYGYTF; clone size: medium-sized; J gene: TRBJ1-2; CDR3 length: 16; D gene: TRBD1; V gene: TRBV9
CDR3 DNA: TGTGCCAGCAGCTTAAGGAGCGGGAGGTCTAGCACAGATACGCAGTATTTT; CDR3 protein: CASSLRSGRSSTDTQYF; clone size: many; J gene: TRBJ2-3; CDR3 length: 17; D gene: TRBD2; V gene: TRBV7-3
CDR3 DNA: TGCAGTGCAGCCACTCACGGGAGAATGAGGACAGATACGCAGTATTTT; CDR3 protein: CSAATHGRMRTDTQYF; clone size: many; J gene: TRBJ2-3; CDR3 length: 16; D gene: .; V gene: TRBV20-1
CDR3 DNA: TGTGCTAGCAGCTTAGCGGGGGGGATTCAAGAGACCCAGTACTTC; CDR3 protein: CASSLAGGIQETQYF; clone size: many; J gene: TRBJ2-5; CDR3 length: 15; D gene: TRBD2; V gene: TRBV7-7
CDR3 DNA: TGCAGTGCTAGGGGCGGGGGGCTGTATCATTATTCACCCCTCCACTTT; CDR3 protein: CSARGGGLYHYSPLHF; clone size: medium-sized; J gene: TRBJ1-6; CDR3 length: 16; D gene: .; V gene: TRBV20-1
CDR3 DNA: TGTGCCAGCAGTTTCAGTCTCCGGGACAGGGGGCTCTACGAGCAGTACTTC; CDR3 protein: CASSFSLRDRGLYEQYF; clone size: medium-sized; J gene: TRBJ2-7; CDR3 length: 17; D gene: TRBD1; V gene: TRBV28
CDR3 DNA: TGTGCCAGCAGTGCAGGGGAATTTGGAAACACCATATATTTT; CDR3 protein: CASSAGEFGNTIYF; clone size: medium-sized; J gene: TRBJ1-3; CDR3 length: 14; D gene: .; V gene: TRBV2
CDR3 DNA: TGTGCCAGCAGCTTATCGTGGGGGATGGCCAAGTCCTACGAGCAGTACTTC; CDR3 protein: CASSLSWGMAKSYEQYF; clone size: medium-sized; J gene: TRBJ2-7; CDR3 length: 17; D gene: .; V gene: TRBV7-8
CDR3 DNA: TGCAGCGTTGTCCGGACAGACGCTAACTATGGCTACACCTTC; CDR3 protein: CSVVRTDANYGYTF; clone size: medium-sized; J gene: TRBJ1-2; CDR3 length: 14; D gene: .; V gene: TRBV29-1
CDR3 DNA: TGTGCCACCACGGGACAGACCTACGAGCAGTACTTC; CDR3 protein: CATTGQTYEQYF; clone size: medium-sized; J gene: TRBJ2-7; CDR3 length: 12; D gene: TRBD1; V gene: TRBV28
CDR3 DNA: TGTGCCAGCAGGACCGCCGACAGGGCTGGGGCCAACGTCCTGACTTTC; CDR3 protein: CASRTADRAGANVLTF; clone size: many; J gene: TRBJ2-6; CDR3 length: 16; D gene: TRBD1; V gene: TRBV6-1
CDR3 DNA: TGCAGTGCCATAGTCAGCGGAAAGCCGTGGACAGATACGCAGTATTTT; CDR3 protein: CSAIVSGKPWTDTQYF; clone size: medium-sized; J gene: TRBJ2-3; CDR3 length: 16; D gene: .; V gene: TRBV20-1
CDR3 DNA: TGCGCCAGCAGGTCGGCAGGCCTCTCCTACGAGCAGTACTTC; CDR3 protein: CASRSAGLSYEQYF; clone size: many; J gene: TRBJ2-7; CDR3 length: 14; D gene: .; V gene: TRBV5-1
CDR3 DNA: TGCAGTGGTAAGGGGGACATCGACTACAATGAGCAGTTCTTC; CDR3 protein: CSGKGDIDYNEQFF; clone size: many; J gene: TRBJ2-1; CDR3 length: 14; D gene: .; V gene: TRBV20-1
CDR3 DNA: TGTGCCAGCAGTGAAGTGGACGAATACGAGCAGTACTTC; CDR3 protein: CASSEVDEYEQYF; clone size: many; J gene: TRBJ2-7; CDR3 length: 13; D gene: .; V gene: TRBV6-1
CDR3 DNA: TGTGCCAGCAGCGAGGGACAGTACGAGCAGTACTTC; CDR3 protein: CASSEGQYEQYF; clone size: many; J gene: TRBJ2-7; CDR3 length: 12; D gene: TRBD1; V gene: TRBV5-6
CDR3 DNA: TGCGCCAGCAGCTCTTTAAACAGGGGTAAGAACGCTGAAGCTTTCTTT; CDR3 protein: CASSSLNRGKNAEAFF; clone size: .; J gene: TRBJ1-1; CDR3 length: 16; D gene: TRBD1; V gene: TRBV5-1
CDR3 DNA: TGTGCCAGCAGCCAAGGGGCTAATGAGCAGTTCTTC; CDR3 protein: CASSQGANEQFF; clone size: medium-sized; J gene: TRBJ2-1; CDR3 length: 12; D gene: .; V gene: TRBV3-1
CDR3 DNA: TGTGCCAGCAGCTTAGCCCGGACAGTTTCGCAGGCCGGGGAGCTGTTTTTT; CDR3 protein: CASSLARTVSQAGELFF; clone size: many; J gene: TRBJ2-2; CDR3 length: 17; D gene: .; V gene: TRBV7-8
CDR3 DNA: TGTGCCAGCAGCCAAGATTCCTCACCCCTCCACTTT; CDR3 protein: CASSQDSSPLHF; clone size: many; J gene: TRBJ1-6; CDR3 length: 12; D gene: .; V gene: TRBV3-1
CDR3 DNA: TGTGCCTGGACTCACCGGGACAGGGCAAATCAGCCCCAGCATTTT; CDR3 protein: CAWTHRDRANQPQHF; clone size: many; J gene: TRBJ1-5; CDR3 length: 15; D gene: TRBD1; V gene: TRBV30
CDR3 DNA: TGTGCCACCGGGACTAGCGACTCCTACGAGCAGTACTTC; CDR3 protein: CATGTSDSYEQYF; clone size: medium-sized; J gene: TRBJ2-7; CDR3 length: 13; D gene: TRBD2; V gene: TRBV24-1
CDR3 DNA: TGTGCCAGAAGGATACGGGGTTGCAATCAGCCCCAGCATTTT; CDR3 protein: CARRIRGCNQPQHF; clone size: .; J gene: TRBJ1-5; CDR3 length: 14; D gene: .; V gene: TRBV6-4
CDR3 DNA: TGTGCCAGCAGTTTCCGGCAGGCGGTCTCTGGAAACACCATATATTTT; CDR3 protein: CASSFRQAVSGNTIYF; clone size: medium-sized; J gene: TRBJ1-3; CDR3 length: 16; D gene: .; V gene: TRBV28
CDR3 DNA: TGTGCCAGCAGCCTGGACAGGGGGACTGAAGCTTTCTTT; CDR3 protein: CASSLDRGTEAFF; clone size: large; J gene: TRBJ1-1; CDR3 length: 13; D gene: TRBD1; V gene: TRBV3-1